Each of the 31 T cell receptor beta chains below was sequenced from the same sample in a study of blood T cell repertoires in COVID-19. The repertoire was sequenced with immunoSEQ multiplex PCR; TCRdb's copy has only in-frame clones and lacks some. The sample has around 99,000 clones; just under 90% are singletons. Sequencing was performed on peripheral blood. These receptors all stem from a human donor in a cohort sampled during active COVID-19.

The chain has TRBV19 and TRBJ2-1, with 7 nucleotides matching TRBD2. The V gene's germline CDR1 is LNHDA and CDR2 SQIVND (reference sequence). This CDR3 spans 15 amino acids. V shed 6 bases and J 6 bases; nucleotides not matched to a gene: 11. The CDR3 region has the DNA TGTGCCAGTAGCCCCGGGGGGTCGGACTCCAATGAGCAGTTCTTC. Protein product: CASSPGGSDSNEQFF. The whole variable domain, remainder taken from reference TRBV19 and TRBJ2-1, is DGGITQSPKYLFRKEGQNVTLSCEQNLNHDAMYWYRQDPGQGLRLIYYSQIVNDFQKGDIAEGYSVSREKKESFPLTVTSAQKNPTAFYLCASSPGGSDSNEQFFGPGTRLTVL.

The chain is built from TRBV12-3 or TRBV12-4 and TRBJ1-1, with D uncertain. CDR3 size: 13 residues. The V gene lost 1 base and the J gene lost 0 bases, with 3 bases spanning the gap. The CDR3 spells CASSLVMNTEAFF. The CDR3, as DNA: TGTGCCAGCAGTTTAGTTATGAACACTGAAGCTTTCTTT.

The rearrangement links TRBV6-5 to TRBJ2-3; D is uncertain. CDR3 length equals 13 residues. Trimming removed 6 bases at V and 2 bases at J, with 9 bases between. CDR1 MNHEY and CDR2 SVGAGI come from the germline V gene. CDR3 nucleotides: TGTGCCAGCAGGGAGAGGCACACAGATACGCAGTATTTT. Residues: CASRERHTDTQYF.

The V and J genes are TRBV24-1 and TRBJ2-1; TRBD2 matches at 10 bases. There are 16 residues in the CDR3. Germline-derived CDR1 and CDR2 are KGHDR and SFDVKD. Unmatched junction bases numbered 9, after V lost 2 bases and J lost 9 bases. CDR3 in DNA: TGTGCCACCAGTGATTCCGCTAGCGGGAGAGTTTTTGAGCAGTTCTTC. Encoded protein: CATSDSASGRVFEQFF.

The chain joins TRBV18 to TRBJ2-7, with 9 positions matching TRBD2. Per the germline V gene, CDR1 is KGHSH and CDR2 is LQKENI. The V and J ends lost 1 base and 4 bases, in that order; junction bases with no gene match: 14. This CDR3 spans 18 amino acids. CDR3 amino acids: CASSPRGGRAGGQYEQYF. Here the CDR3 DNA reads TGTGCCAGCTCACCACGGGGCGGGAGGGCCGGAGGTCAATACGAGCAGTACTTC.

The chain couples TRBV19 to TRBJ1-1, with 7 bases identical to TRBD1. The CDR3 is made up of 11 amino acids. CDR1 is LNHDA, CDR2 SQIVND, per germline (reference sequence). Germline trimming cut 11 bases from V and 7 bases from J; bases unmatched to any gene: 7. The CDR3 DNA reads TGTGCCGGGAGCAGGGGGAGTGAAGCTTTCTTT. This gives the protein CAGSRGSEAFF.

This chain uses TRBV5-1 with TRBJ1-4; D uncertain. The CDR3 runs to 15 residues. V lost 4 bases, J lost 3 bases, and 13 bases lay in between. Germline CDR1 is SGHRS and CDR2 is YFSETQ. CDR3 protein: CASSPWRSANEKLFF. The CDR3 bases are TGCGCCAGCAGCCCTTGGAGATCGGCTAATGAAAAACTGTTTTTT. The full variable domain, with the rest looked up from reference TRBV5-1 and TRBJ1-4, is KAGVTQTPRYLIKTRGQQVTLSCSPISGHRSVSWYQQTPGQGLQFLFEYFSETQRNKGNFPGRFSGRQFSNSRSEMNVSTLELGDSALYLCASSPWRSANEKLFFGSGTQLSVL.

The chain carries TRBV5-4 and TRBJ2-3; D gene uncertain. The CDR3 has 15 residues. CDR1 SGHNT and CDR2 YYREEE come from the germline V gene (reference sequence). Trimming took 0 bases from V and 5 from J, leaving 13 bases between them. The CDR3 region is CASSLELATGDTQYF. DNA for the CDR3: TGTGCCAGCAGCTTGGAGCTCGCGACGGGAGATACGCAGTATTTT.

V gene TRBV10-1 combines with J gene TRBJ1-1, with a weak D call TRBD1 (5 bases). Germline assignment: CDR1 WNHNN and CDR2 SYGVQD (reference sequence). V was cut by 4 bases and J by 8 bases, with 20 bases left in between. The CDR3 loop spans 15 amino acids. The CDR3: CASSVPGPESGEAFF. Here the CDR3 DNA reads TGCGCCAGCAGTGTCCCGGGACCGGAGAGCGGGGAAGCTTTCTTT.

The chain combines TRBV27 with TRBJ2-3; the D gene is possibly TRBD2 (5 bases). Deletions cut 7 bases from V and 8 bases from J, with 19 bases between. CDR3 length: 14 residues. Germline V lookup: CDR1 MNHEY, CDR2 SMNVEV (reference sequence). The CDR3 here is CASISSGRHGTQYF. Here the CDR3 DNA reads TGTGCCAGCATTTCTTCTGGGAGACACGGTACGCAGTATTTT.

In nucleotides, the CDR3 is TGCGCCAGCAGCTCCGGGACAGGGAGCTCCTACGAGCAGTACTTC. This codes for CASSSGTGSSYEQYF. This sequence joins TRBV5-1 and TRBJ2-7; 9 nucleotides line up with TRBD1. V lost 3 bases and J lost 0; bases outside the gene matches: 4. This CDR3 has 15 amino acids. Per germline, CDR1 SGHRS and CDR2 YFSETQ.

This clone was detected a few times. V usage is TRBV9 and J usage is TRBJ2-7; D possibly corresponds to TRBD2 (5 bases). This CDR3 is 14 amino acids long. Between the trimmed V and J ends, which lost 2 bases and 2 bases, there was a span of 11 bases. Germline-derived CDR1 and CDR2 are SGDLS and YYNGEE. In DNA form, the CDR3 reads TGTGCCAGCAGCGTGTCAGCGGCACCCTACGAGCAGTACTTC. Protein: CASSVSAAPYEQYF.

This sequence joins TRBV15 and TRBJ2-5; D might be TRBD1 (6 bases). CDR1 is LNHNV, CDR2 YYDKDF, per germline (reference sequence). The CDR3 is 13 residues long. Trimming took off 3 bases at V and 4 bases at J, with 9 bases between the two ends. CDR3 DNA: TGTGCCACCAGCAGCGGACAGCTAGAGACCCAGTACTTC. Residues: CATSSGQLETQYF.

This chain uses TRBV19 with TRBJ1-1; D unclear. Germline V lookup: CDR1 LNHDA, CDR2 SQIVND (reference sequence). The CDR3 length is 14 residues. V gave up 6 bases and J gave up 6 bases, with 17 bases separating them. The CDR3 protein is CASSPGEQAAEAFF. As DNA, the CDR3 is TGTGCCAGTAGCCCTGGGGAGCAGGCGGCTGAAGCTTTCTTT.

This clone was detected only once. CDR3 protein: CASSSGTRGSTDTQYF. In nucleotides, the CDR3 is TGTGCCAGCTCGTCCGGGACTAGAGGTAGCACAGATACGCAGTATTTT. The rearrangement uses TRBV18 and TRBJ2-3, with 8 bases matching TRBD2. The J segment lost 0 bases and the V segment lost 6 bases, leaving 8 bases of the junction unmatched. Germline assignment: CDR1 KGHSH and CDR2 LQKENI. This CDR3 spans 16 amino acids.

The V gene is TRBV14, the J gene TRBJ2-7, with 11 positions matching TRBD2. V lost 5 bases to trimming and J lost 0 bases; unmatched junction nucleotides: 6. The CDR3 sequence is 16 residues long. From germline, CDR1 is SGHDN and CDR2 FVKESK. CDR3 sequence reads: CASSFTSGRASYEQYF. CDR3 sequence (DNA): TGTGCCAGCAGCTTTACTAGCGGGAGAGCCTCCTACGAGCAGTACTTC.

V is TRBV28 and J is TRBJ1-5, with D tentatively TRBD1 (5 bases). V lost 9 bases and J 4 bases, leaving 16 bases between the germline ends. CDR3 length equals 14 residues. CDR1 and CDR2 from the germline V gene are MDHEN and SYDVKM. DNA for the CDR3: TGTGCCAGTACGCGGCGGGGGATGAATCAGCCCCAGCATTTT. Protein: CASTRRGMNQPQHF.

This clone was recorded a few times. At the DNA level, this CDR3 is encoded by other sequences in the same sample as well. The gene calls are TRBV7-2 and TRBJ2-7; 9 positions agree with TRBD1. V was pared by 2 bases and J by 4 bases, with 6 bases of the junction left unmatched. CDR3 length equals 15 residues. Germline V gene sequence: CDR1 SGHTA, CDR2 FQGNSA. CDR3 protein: CASSLSGTGFYEQYF. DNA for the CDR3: TGTGCCAGCAGCTTATCTGGGACAGGGTTTTACGAGCAGTACTTC. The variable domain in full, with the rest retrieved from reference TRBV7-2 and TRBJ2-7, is GAGVSQSPSNKVTEKGKDVELRCDPISGHTALYWYRQSLGQGLEFLIYFQGNSAPDKSGLPSDRFSAERTGGSVSTLTIQRTQQEDSAVYLCASSLSGTGFYEQYFGPGTRLTVT.

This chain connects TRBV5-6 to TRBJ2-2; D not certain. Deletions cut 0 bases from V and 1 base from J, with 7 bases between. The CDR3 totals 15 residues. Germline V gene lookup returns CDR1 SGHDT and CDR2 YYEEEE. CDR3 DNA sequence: TGTGCCAGCAGCTTGGTTAGTATGAACACCGGGGAGCTGTTTTTT. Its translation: CASSLVSMNTGELFF. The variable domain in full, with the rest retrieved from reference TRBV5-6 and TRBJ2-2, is DAGVTQSPTHLIKTRGQQVTLRCSPKSGHDTVSWYQQALGQGPQFIFQYYEEEERQRGNFPDRFSGHQFPNYSSELNVNALLLGDSALYLCASSLVSMNTGELFFGEGSRLTVL.

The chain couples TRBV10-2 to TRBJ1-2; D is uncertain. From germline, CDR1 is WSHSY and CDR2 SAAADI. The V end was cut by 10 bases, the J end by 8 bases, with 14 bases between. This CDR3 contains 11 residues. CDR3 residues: CAILGLRGYTF. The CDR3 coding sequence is TGCGCCATCCTCGGGTTGAGGGGCTACACCTTC.

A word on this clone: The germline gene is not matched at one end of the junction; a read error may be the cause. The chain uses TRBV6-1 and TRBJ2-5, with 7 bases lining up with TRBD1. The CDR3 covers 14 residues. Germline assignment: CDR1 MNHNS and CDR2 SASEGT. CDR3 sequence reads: CASREGAREETQYF. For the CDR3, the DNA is TGTGCCAGCCGTGAGGGGGCGCGGGAAGAGACCCAGTACTTC.

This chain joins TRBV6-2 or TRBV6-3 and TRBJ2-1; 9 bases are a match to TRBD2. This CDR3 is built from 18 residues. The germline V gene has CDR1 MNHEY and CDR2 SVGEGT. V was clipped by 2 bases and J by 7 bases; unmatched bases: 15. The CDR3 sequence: CASSYVPGGLAGRNEQFF. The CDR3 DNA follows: TGTGCCAGCAGTTACGTCCCCGGGGGTCTAGCGGGAAGGAATGAGCAGTTCTTC.

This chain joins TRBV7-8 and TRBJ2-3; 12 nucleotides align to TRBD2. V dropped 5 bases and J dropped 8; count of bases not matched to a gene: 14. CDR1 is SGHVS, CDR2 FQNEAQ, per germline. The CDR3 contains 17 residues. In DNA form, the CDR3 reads TGTGCCAGCAGCCTACGTACTAGCGGGGGGCCACTCGTTACGCAGTATTTT. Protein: CASSLRTSGGPLVTQYF.

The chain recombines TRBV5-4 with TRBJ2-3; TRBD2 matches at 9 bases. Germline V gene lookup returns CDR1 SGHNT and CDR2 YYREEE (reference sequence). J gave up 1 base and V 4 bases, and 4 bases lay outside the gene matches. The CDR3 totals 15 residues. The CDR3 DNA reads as TGTGCCAGCAGCCCCAGGACTAGCGGCACAGATACGCAGTATTTT. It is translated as CASSPRTSGTDTQYF.

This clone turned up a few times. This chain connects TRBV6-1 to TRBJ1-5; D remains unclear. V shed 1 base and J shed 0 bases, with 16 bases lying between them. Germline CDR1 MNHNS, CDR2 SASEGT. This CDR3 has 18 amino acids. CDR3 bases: TGTGCCAGCAGTGAAGGTCGGCGGGGAAAAAATAGCAATCAGCCCCAGCATTTT. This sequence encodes CASSEGRRGKNSNQPQHF.

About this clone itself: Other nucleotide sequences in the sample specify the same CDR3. In nucleotides, the CDR3 is TGTGCCAGCAGCCCGGGGTACAATGAGCAGTTCTTC. It yields the protein CASSPGYNEQFF. This chain connects TRBV28 to TRBJ2-1; tentatively, D is TRBD2 (5 bases). The CDR3 spans 12 residues. Trimming took 6 bases from V and 4 from J, leaving 7 bases between them. The germline V gene has CDR1 MDHEN and CDR2 SYDVKM.

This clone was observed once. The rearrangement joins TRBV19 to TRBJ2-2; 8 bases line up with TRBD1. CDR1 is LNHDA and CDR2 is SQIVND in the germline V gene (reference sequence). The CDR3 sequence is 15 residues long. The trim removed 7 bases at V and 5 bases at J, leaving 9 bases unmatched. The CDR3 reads CASTPRQGWTGELFF. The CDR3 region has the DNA TGTGCCAGTACCCCCCGACAGGGGTGGACCGGGGAGCTGTTTTTT. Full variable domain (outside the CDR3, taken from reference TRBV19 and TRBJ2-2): DGGITQSPKYLFRKEGQNVTLSCEQNLNHDAMYWYRQDPGQGLRLIYYSQIVNDFQKGDIAEGYSVSREKKESFPLTVTSAQKNPTAFYLCASTPRQGWTGELFFGEGSRLTVL.

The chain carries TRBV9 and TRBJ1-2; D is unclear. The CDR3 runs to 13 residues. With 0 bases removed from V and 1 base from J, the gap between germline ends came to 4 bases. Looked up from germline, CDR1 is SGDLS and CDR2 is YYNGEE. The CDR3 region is CASSVDSNYGYTF. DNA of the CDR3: TGTGCCAGCAGCGTAGACAGTAACTATGGCTACACCTTC. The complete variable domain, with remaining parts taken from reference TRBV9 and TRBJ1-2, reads DSGVTQTPKHLITATGQRVTLRCSPRSGDLSVYWYQQSLDQGLQFLIQYYNGEERAKGNILERFSAQQFPDLHSELNLSSLELGDSALYFCASSVDSNYGYTFGSGTRLTVV.

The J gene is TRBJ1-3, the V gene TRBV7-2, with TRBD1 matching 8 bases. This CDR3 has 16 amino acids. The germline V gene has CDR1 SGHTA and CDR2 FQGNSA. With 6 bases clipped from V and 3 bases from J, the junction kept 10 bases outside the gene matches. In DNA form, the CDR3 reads TGTGCCAGCAGACCCCCGGACAGGGCGGTTGGAAACACCATATATTTT. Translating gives CASRPPDRAVGNTIYF.

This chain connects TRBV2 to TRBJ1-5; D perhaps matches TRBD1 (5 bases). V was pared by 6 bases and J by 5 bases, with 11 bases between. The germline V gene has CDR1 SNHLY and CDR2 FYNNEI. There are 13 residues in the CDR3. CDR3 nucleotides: TGTGCCAGCAGGTCGGGGGACTATCAGCCCCAGCATTTT. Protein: CASRSGDYQPQHF.

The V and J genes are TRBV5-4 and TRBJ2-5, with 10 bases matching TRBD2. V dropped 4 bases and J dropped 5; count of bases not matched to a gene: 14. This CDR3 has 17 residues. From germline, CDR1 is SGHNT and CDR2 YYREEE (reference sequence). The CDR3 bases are TGTGCCAGCAGCCCCCAGCTACTAAGCGGGGGGGCCGAGACCCAGTACTTC. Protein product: CASSPQLLSGGAETQYF.